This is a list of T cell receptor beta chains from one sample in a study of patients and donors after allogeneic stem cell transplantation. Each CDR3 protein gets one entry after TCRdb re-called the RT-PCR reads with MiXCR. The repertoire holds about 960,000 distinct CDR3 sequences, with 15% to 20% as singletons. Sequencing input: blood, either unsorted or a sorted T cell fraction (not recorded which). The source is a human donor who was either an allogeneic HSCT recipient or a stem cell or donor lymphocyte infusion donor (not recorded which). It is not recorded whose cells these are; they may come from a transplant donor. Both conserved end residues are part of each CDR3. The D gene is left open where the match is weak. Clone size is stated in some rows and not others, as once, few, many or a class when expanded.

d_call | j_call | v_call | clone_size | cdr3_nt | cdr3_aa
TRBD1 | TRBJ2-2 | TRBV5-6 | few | TGTGCCAGCAGCTGGCCCCCGGGACAGGGTTACACCGGGGAGCTGTTTTTT | CASSWPPGQGYTGELFF
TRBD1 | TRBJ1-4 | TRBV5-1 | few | TGCGCCAGCAGCTTTACAGGGGCGGGTGAAAAACTGTTTTTT | CASSFTGAGEKLFF
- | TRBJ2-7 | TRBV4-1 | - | TGCGCCAGCAGCCAGCCCACAAGGGGAGGCGAGCAGTACTTC | CASSQPTRGGEQYF
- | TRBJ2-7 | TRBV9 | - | TGTGCCAGCAGCGTAGCTCCCGAAGACATCGGTCCCTACGAGCAGTACTTC | CASSVAPEDIGPYEQYF
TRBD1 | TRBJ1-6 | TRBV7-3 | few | TGTGCCAGCAGCTTGGACAGGAGTAGGGATTCACCCCTCCACTTT | CASSLDRSRDSPLHF
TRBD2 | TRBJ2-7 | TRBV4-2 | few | TGTGCCAGCAGCCAAGCCCGACTAGCGGGAGTGGGGGAGCAGTACTTC | CASSQARLAGVGEQYF
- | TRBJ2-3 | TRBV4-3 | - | TGCGCCAGCAGCCAAGGACCCCAGCTTGGCGATACGCAGTATTTT | CASSQGPQLGDTQYF
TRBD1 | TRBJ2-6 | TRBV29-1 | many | TGCAGCGTACGACAGGGCGCTACCTCTGGGGCCAACGTCCTGACTTTC | CSVRQGATSGANVLTF
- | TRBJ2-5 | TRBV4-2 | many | TGTGCCAGCAGCCAAGGGACGGCGGGGGAGACCCAGTACTTC | CASSQGTAGETQYF
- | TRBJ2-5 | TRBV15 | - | TGTGCCACCAGCAGCGTGTTCAAGTGGGGTCAAGAGACCCAGTACTTC | CATSSVFKWGQETQYF
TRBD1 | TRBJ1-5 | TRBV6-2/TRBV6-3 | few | TGTGCCAGCAGTTACCCGGGACAGAATCAGCCCCAGCATTTT | CASSYPGQNQPQHF
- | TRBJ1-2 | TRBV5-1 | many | TGCGCCAGCAGCTCCGACAGAATTAACTATGGCTACACCTTC | CASSSDRINYGYTF
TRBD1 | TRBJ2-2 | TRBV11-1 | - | TGTGCCAGCAGCCAGGGGGCTTCGAACACCGGGGAGCTGTTTTTT | CASSQGASNTGELFF
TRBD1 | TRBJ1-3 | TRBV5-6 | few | TGTGCCAGCAGCTTGGATCCTGGACAGGGCCGAAACACCATATATTTT | CASSLDPGQGRNTIYF
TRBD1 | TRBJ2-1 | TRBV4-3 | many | TGCGCCAGCAGCCAGGGGGACAGGGGGACCTACAATGAGCAGTTCTTC | CASSQGDRGTYNEQFF
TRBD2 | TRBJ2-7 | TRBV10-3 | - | TGTGCCATCAGAAATACTAGCGGGAGGGTCTACGAGCAGTACTTC | CAIRNTSGRVYEQYF
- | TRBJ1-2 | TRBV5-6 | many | TGTGCCAGCAGCTCTACAGGAAATGGCTACACCTTC | CASSSTGNGYTF
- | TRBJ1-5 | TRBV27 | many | TGTGCTAGCAGTTTACACGGCAATCAGCCCCAGCATTTT | CASSLHGNQPQHF
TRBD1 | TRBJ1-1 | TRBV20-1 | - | TGCAGTGTACCGGACAGGGGTCGTTGGATGAACACTGAAGCTTTCTTT | CSVPDRGRWMNTEAFF
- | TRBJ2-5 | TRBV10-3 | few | TGTGCCATCAGTGACCCGAGGGCGGGAAGGCTCCGAGAGACCCAGTACTTC | CAISDPRAGRLRETQYF
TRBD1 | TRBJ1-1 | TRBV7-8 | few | TGTGCCAGCAGCGCGCCCACAGGGGCTGAAGCTTTCTTT | CASSAPTGAEAFF
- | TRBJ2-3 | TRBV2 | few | TGTGCCAGCAGTGTCTCAGGGTCGGGGGATACGCAGTATTTT | CASSVSGSGDTQYF
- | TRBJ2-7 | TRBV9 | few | TGTGCCAGCAGCGTAGCGGTCGTCTCCCCTAGGAACGAGCAGTACTTC | CASSVAVVSPRNEQYF
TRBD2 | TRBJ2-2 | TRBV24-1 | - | TGTGCCACCAGTGATTTTTGTCTAGCGGGGGGTCCGCGTGGCGGGGAGCTGTTTTTT | CATSDFCLAGGPRGGELFF
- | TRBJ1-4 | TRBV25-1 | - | TGTGCCAGCGGCCGACATTCGGCTAATGAAAAACTGTTTTTT | CASGRHSANEKLFF
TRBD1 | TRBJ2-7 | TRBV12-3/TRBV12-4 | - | TGTGCCAGCGATGGGACAGGGGGATGGAAGCAGTACTTC | CASDGTGGWKQYF
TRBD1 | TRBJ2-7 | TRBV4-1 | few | TGCGCCAGCAGCCAAGGGGGACAGGGGGCAGAGGAGCAGTACTTC | CASSQGGQGAEEQYF
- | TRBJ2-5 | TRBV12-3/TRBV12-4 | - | TGTGCCAGCAGCCACCCCCCCGGACAAGAGACCCAGTACTTC | CASSHPPGQETQYF
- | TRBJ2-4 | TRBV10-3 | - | TGTGCCATCAGTGATGCCCGGGGTGCGGACATTCAGTACTTC | CAISDARGADIQYF
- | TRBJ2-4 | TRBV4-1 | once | TGCGCCAGCAGCCAAGGTGAAGCCAAAAACATTCAGTACTTC | CASSQGEAKNIQYF
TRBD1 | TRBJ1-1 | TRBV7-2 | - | TGTGCCAGCAGCTCGAACAGGGGTGGGTGGACTGAAGCTTTCTTT | CASSSNRGGWTEAFF
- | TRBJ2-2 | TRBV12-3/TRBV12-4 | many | TGTGCCAGCAGGGGGAGGACCAACACCGGGGAGCTGTTTTTT | CASRGRTNTGELFF
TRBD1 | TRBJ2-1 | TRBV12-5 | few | TGTGCTAGTGGTTTGGGCCAGAGGGGGCAGGATGAGCAGTTCTTC | CASGLGQRGQDEQFF
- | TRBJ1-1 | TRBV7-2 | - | TGTGCCAGCAGGCCCGAGACTGAGAACACTGAAGCTTTCTTT | CASRPETENTEAFF
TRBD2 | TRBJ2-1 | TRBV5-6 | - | TGTGCCAGCAGTCCCTCGGCTTTCGGGAGGGGGAATGAGCAGTTCTTC | CASSPSAFGRGNEQFF
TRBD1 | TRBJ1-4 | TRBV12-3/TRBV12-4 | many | TGTGCCAGCAGTTCGACAGGGGATTCAACTAATGAAAAACTGTTTTTT | CASSSTGDSTNEKLFF
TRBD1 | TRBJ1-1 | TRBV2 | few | TGTGCCAGCAGTGAGTACAGGGGGCTGGCTGAAGCTTTCTTT | CASSEYRGLAEAFF
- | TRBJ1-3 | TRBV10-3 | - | TGTGCCATCAGTGAGTCGGTTATAAGGTCTGGAAACACCATATATTTT | CAISESVIRSGNTIYF
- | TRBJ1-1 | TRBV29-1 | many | TGCAGCGCCGCGCAGGGTGAGGGGAAAGCTTTCTTT | CSAAQGEGKAFF
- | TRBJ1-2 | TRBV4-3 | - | TGCGCCAGCAGCCAAGATTGGGAAGGAAACTCTTATGGCTACACCTTC | CASSQDWEGNSYGYTF
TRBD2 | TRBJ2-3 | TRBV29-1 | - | TGCAGCTCAGTTCCAGCGGGACGCACAGATACGCAGTATTTT | CSSVPAGRTDTQYF
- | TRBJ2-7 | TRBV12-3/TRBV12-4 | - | TGTGCCAGCACCACCTCGGAGGGGCGGGCCATCTCCTACGAGCAGTACTTC | CASTTSEGRAISYEQYF
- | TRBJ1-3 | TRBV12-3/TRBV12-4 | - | TGTGCCAGCAGTTTTGCCAGCCGCTCTGGAAACACCATATATTTT | CASSFASRSGNTIYF
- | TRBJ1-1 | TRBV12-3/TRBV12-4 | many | TGTGCCAGCAGCCCTACTAACACTGAAGCTTTCTTT | CASSPTNTEAFF
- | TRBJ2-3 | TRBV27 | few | TGTGCCAGCACTCCTCTGGGGGGATTACCTAACACAGATACGCAGTATTTT | CASTPLGGLPNTDTQYF
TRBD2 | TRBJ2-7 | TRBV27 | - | TGTGCCAGCTTCAAGGGAGCGGGGGGCATCCACGAGCAGTACTTC | CASFKGAGGIHEQYF
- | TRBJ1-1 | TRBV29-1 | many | TGCAGCGTGGTTCAGGAGGAAGCTTTCTTT | CSVVQEEAFF
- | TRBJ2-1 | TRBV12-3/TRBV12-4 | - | TGTGCCAGCCAAGGGGAAGGGAAGGTCTTC | CASQGEGKVF
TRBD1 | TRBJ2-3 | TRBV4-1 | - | TGCGCCAGCAGCCACCGACAGGGTACAGATACGCAGTATTTT | CASSHRQGTDTQYF